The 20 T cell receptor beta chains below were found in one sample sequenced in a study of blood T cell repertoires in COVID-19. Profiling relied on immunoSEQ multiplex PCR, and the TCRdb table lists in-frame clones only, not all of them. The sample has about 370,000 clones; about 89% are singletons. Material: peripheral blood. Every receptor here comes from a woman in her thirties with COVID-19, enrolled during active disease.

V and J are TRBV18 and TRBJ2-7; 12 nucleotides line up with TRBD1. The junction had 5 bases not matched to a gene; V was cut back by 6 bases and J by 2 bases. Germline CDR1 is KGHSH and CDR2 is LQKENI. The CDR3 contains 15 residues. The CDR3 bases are TGTGCCAGCTCGGCCGGGACAGGGGGCACCTACGAGCAGTACGTC. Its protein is CASSAGTGGTYEQYV.

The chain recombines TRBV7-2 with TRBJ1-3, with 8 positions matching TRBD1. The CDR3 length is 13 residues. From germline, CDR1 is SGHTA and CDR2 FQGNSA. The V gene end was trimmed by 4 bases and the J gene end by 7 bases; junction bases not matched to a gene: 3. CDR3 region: CASSWDRLNTIYF. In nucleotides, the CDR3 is TGTGCCAGCAGCTGGGACAGGTTGAACACCATATATTTT.

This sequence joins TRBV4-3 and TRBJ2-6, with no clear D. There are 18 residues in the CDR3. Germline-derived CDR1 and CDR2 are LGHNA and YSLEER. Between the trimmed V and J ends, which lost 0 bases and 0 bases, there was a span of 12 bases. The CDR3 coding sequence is TGCGCCAGCAGCCAAGATGTCGGGTCGTACTCTGGGGCCAACGTCCTGACTTTC. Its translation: CASSQDVGSYSGANVLTF.

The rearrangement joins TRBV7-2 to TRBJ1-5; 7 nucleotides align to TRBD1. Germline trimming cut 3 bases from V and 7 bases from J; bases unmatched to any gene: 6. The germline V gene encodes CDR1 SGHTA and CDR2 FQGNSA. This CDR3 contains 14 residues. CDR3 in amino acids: CASSFQGGWQPQHF. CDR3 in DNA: TGTGCCAGCAGCTTTCAGGGGGGCTGGCAGCCCCAGCATTTT.

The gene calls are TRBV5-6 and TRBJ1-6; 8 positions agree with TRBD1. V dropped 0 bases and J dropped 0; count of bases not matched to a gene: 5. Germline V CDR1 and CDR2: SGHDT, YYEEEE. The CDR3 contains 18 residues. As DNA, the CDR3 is TGTGCCAGCAGCTTGGAAACAGGGGGGAGCTCCTATAATTCACCCCTCCACTTT. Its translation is CASSLETGGSSYNSPLHF. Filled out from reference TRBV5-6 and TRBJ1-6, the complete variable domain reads DAGVTQSPTHLIKTRGQQVTLRCSPKSGHDTVSWYQQALGQGPQFIFQYYEEEERQRGNFPDRFSGHQFPNYSSELNVNALLLGDSALYLCASSLETGGSSYNSPLHFGNGTRLTVT.

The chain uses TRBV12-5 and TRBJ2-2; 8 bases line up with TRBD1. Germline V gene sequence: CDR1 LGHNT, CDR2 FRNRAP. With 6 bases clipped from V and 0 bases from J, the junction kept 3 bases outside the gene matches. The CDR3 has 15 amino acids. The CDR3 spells CASGRQGPNTGELFF. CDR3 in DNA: TGTGCTAGTGGAAGACAGGGGCCGAACACCGGGGAGCTGTTTTTT.

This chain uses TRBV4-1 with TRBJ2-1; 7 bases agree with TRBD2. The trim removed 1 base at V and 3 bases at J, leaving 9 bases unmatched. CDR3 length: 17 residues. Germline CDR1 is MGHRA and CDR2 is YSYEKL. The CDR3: CASSQVLGAGYYNEQFF. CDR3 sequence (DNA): TGCGCCAGCAGCCAAGTGCTCGGAGCGGGGTACTACAATGAGCAGTTCTTC.

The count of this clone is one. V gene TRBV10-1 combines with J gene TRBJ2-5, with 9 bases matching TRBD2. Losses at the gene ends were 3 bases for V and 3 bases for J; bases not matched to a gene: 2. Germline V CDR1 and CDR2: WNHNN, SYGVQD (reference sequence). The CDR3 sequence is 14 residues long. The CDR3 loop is CASSEASGEETQYF. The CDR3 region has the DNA TGCGCCAGCAGTGAAGCTAGCGGGGAAGAGACCCAGTACTTC.

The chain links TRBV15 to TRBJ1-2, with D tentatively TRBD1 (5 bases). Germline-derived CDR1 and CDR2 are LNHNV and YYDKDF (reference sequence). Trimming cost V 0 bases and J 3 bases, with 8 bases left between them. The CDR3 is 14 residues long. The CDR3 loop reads CATSRDLTDYGYTF. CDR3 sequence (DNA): TGTGCCACCAGCAGAGATTTGACAGACTATGGCTACACCTTC.

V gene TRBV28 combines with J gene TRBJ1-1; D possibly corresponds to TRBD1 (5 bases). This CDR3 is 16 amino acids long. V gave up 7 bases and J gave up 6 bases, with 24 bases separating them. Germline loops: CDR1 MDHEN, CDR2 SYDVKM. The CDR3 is CASTSLSSRVGPEAFF. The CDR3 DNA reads TGTGCCAGCACCTCACTCTCCAGCAGGGTTGGGCCTGAAGCTTTCTTT.

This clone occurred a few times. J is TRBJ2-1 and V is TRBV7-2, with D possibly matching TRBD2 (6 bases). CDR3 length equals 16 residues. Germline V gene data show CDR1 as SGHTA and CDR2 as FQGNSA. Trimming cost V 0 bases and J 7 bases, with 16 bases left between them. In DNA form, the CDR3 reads TGTGCCAGCAGCTTAGCGGGAGGTCGGCCAAGGAATGAGCAGTTCTTC. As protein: CASSLAGGRPRNEQFF.

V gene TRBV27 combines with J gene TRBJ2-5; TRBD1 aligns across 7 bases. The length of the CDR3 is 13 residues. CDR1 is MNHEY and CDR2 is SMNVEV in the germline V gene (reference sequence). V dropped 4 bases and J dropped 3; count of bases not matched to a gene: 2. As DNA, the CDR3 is TGTGCCAGCAGTTACAGGGGTGAAGAGACCCAGTACTTC. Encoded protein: CASSYRGEETQYF.

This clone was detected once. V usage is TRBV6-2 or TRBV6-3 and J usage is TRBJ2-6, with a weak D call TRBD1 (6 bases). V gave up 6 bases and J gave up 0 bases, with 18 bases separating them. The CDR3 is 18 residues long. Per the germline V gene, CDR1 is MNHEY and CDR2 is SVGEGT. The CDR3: CASSPPPGHSSGANVLTF. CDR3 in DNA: TGTGCCAGCAGCCCTCCGCCGGGACACAGCTCTGGGGCCAACGTCCTGACTTTC.

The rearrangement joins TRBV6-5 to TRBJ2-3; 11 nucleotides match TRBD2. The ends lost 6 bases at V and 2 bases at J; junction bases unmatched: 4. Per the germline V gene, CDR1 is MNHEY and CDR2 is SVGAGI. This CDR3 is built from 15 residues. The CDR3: CASSLGLADTDTQYF. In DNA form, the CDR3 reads TGTGCCAGCAGCCTGGGACTAGCGGACACAGATACGCAGTATTTT.

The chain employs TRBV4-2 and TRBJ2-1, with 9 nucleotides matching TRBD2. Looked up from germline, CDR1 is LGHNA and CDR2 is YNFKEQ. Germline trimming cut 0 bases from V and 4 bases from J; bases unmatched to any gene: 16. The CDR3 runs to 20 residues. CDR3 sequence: CASSQDGLGGGADVYNEQFF. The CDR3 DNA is TGTGCCAGCAGCCAAGATGGTCTGGGCGGGGGGGCCGATGTTTACAATGAGCAGTTCTTC.

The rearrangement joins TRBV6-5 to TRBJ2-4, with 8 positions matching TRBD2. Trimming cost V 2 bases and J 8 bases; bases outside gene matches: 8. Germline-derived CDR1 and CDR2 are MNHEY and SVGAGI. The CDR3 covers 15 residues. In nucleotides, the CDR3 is TGTGCCAGCAGTTACAAAAGCGGGGGAGGAGACATTCAGTACTTC. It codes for CASSYKSGGGDIQYF.

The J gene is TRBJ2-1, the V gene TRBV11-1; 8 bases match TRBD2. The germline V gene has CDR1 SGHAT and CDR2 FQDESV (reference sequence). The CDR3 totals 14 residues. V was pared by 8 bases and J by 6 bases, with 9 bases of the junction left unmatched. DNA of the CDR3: TGTGCCAGCCTCTCAACGGGGGGGTTCAATGAGCAGTTCTTC. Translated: CASLSTGGFNEQFF.

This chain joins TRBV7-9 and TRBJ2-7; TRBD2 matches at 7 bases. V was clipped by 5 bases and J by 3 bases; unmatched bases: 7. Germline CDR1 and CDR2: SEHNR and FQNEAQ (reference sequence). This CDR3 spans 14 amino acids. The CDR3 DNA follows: TGTGCCAGCAGCCTGGGAGGGGCTGGCTACGAGCAGTACTTC. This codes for CASSLGGAGYEQYF.

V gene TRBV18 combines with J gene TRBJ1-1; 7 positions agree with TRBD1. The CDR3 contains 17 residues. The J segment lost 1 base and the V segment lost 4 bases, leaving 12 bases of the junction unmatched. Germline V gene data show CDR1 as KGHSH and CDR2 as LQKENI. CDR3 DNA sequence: TGTGCCAGCTCACTGGACAGGATCGCTAGCAGGAACACTGAAGCTTTCTTT. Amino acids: CASSLDRIASRNTEAFF.

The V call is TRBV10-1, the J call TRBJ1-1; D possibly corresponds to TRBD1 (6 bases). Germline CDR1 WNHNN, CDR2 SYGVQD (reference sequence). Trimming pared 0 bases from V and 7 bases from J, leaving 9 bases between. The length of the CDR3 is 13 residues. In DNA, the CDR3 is TGCGCCAGCAGTGAGTCGTGGGGGCTTGAAGCTTTCTTT. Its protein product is CASSESWGLEAFF.